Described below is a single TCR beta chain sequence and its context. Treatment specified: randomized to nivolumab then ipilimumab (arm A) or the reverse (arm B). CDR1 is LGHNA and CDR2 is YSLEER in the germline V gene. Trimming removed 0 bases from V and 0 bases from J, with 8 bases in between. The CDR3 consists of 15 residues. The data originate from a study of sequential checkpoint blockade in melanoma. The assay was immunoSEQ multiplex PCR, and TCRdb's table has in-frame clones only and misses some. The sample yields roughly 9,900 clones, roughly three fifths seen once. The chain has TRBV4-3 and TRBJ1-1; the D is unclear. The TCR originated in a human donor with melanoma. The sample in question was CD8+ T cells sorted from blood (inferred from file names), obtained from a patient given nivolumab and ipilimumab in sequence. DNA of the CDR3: TGCGCCAGCAGCCAAGACGAGGGTATGAACACTGAAGCTTTCTTT. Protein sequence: CASSQDEGMNTEAFF.